This T cell receptor (beta chain) was sequenced for a study of T cells expressing NK-cell markers. Study-wide context: Investigators obtained TCR beta repertoires from sorted CD3+CD56+NKG2C+, CD3+CD56+NKG2C- and CD3+CD56-NKG2C+ T cells.

As concerns this clonotype: No antigen is known for it.

What made the TCR beta cDNA was 5'RACE template switching with UMIs. TCRdb derives one entry per CDR3 protein from the 5' RACE reads, leaving out DNA. The sample has almost 450,000 distinct CDR3 sequences, and its top ten clones hold 7.3%. The V gene's germline CDR1 is SGHDT and CDR2 YYEEEE. This CDR3 region has 12 residues. Overall study results and limits: These clonotypes, the leaders elsewhere, also led the CD3+CD56-NKG2C+ fraction in a handful of donors. Each of 6 or 7 donors carried dominant NKG2C+ clonotypes accounting for about 1.0-7.0% of CD8+ T cells.

The sequence was collected from a woman between 18 and 69 years old in good health. The source material was blood T cells: a sorted CD56 or NKG2C T cell subset, CD4+ or CD8+ T cells, or bulk PBMC T cells (not recorded which). This chain uses TRBV5-6 with TRBJ1-5; TCRdb reports TRBD1, a call that lacks DNA to check it against. CDR3 sequence: CASSQGGEPQHF. Based on the CDR3 plus reference TRBV5-6 and TRBJ1-5, the full variable domain is DAGVTQSPTHLIKTRGQQVTLRCSPKSGHDTVSWYQQALGQGPQFIFQYYEEEERQRGNFPDRFSGHQFPNYSSELNVNALLLGDSALYLCASSQGGEPQHFGDGTRLSIL.